This T cell receptor (beta chain) is from a study of Ad26.COV2.S vaccination and SARS-CoV-2 variants. Across the whole study: Administration of Ad26.COV2.S was intramuscular, either once or twice 56 days apart. General study findings and limits: Vaccinated and placebo-treated recipients had similar non-spike TCR breadth. Breadth, reportedly substantial, characterized the spike-specific CD8+ and CD4+ T cell responses after vaccination.

Clones were read by immunoSEQ multiplex PCR, and TCRdb kept only the in-frame ones, dropping some. The sample has 350,000 to 450,000 clones, over 75% seen once. The treatment here: around 19 received Ad26.COV2.S at low or high dose, single or two shots; about 5 received placebo; per-sample allocation not given. Sampling occurred on day 63 after the first vaccine or placebo injection. A word on this clone: The antigen is unknown.

Germline V CDR1 and CDR2: SEHNR, FQNEAQ (reference sequence). The V gene lost 5 bases and the J gene lost 0 bases, with 7 bases spanning the gap. The CDR3 has 13 amino acids. The sequence was collected from a person aged 18 to 59 who received the Ad26.COV2.S COVID-19 vaccine or a placebo. Sequencing was performed on peripheral blood, taken in a trial of Ad26.COV2.S vaccine versus placebo. J is TRBJ1-1 and V is TRBV7-9; D is ambiguous. CDR3 coding DNA: TGTGCCAGCAGCCCCCCGGTGAACACTGAAGCTTTCTTT. Translating gives CASSPPVNTEAFF.